This T cell receptor beta chain was documented in a study of T-cell reconstitution after alpha-beta-depleted transplantation in children. Study-level points and caveats: The main origin of T-cell counts and diversity one year after transplant was newly produced T cells. Recipient T cells and thymic progenitors that survived were the source of the high TCRbeta diversity seen at day 60 in some patients.

The germline CDR1 and CDR2 sequences are DFQATT and SNEGSKA (reference sequence). CDR3 length equals 11 residues. Using unique molecular identifiers, the investigators prepared the TCRbeta library. TCRdb ran MiXCR on the PCR reads and lists one entry per CDR3 protein. The table has 600,000 to 700,000 distinct CDR3 sequences, over 10% seen once. For this clonotype: Its antigen is not known. A single base separates this from a much larger clone, so it may be a read error.

The TCR sequence derives from a girl aged 2 to 9 with congenital amegakaryocytic thrombocytopenia, due to receive a stem cell transplant. The material was PBMCs, obtained before TCRalphabeta/CD19-depleted stem cell transplant. The gene calls are TRBV20-1 and TRBJ2-1; D uncertain. CDR3 sequence (DNA): TGCGGTGCCCTCACTCCCAATGAGCAGTTCTTC. It yields the protein CGALTPNEQFF.